The 7 T cell receptor beta chains in this list originate from one sample, sequenced in a study of Tregs in tolerant kidney transplant recipients. Clones were sequenced by immunoSEQ multiplex PCR, and TCRdb holds only the in-frame ones, with some missing. Its listing shows around 48,000 clones. This sample comprised CD4+ T cells from blood, obtained before the transplant. The receptors originated from a human donor who received a combined kidney and bone marrow transplant.

To note about this clone: The CDR3 is cut off 3 residues early in the read; its end comes from the germline J gene. The chain recombines TRBV30 with TRBJ2-1; TRBD2 is a possible D gene (6 bases). Germline CDR1 GTSNPN, CDR2 SVGIG (reference sequence). This CDR3 region has 14 residues. V was clipped by 8 bases and J by 7 bases, with 21 bases between them. The CDR3 DNA, read in part, is TGTGCCCAGACTAGGGAGGTGGGGTGGAATGAG. It codes for CAQTREVGWNE. The entire CDR3 is CAQTREVGWNEQFF.

Concerning this clone: The DNA ends 3 residues before the CDR3 does, and the rest of the CDR3 is filled in from the germline J gene. The chain has TRBV30 and TRBJ1-4, with 8 nucleotides matching TRBD1. The ends lost 1 base at V and 8 bases at J; junction bases unmatched: 3. CDR3 length: 13 amino acids. Germline V gene sequence: CDR1 GTSNPN, CDR2 SVGIG (reference sequence). CDR3 bases read: TGTGCCTGGAGTGGGTCAGGGGGCGAAAAA. Amino acid sequence: CAWSGSGGEK. The complete CDR3 protein is CAWSGSGGEKLFF.

In the case of this clone: The missing CDR3 end, 3 residues past where the read stops, is filled in from the germline J gene. V and J are TRBV2 and TRBJ2-7; tentative D call: TRBD2 (5 bases). Germline V CDR1 and CDR2: SNHLY, FYNNEI. V was pared by 5 bases and J by 5 bases, with 16 bases between. The CDR3 has 14 residues. Partial CDR3 DNA: TGTGCCAGCAGTAAAAGGCTAGCTCTCGACGAG. This translates into CASSKRLALDE. The full CDR3 protein reads CASSKRLALDEQYF.

A word on this clone: The CDR3 goes on 3 residues after the read ends, and that part is filled in from the germline J gene. The rearrangement links TRBV10-3 to TRBJ2-6; 8 nucleotides agree with TRBD1. The CDR3 totals 18 residues. The germline V gene encodes CDR1 ENHRY and CDR2 SYGVKD. V lost 4 bases and J lost 2; bases outside the gene matches: 10. The DNA read from the CDR3 is TGTGCCATCAGTGTAAGCGTTCAGGGGGCTCCTGGGGCCAACGTC. Protein sequence: CAISVSVQGAPGANV. The full CDR3 protein reads CAISVSVQGAPGANVLTF.

Details on this clone: The read ends 3 residues before the CDR3 terminus; that terminus is restored from the germline J gene. The V gene is TRBV7-8, the J gene TRBJ1-4; no clear D. Trimming pared 1 base from V and 4 bases from J, leaving 13 bases between. Germline V gene data show CDR1 as SGHVS and CDR2 as FQNEAQ. The CDR3 has 16 amino acids. Here the CDR3 reads CASSLGSSFSNEKLFF. The CDR3 DNA, read in part, is TGTGCCAGCAGCTTAGGTAGCTCCTTCAGTAATGAAAAA. Based on the CDR3 plus reference TRBV7-8 and TRBJ1-4, the full variable domain is GAGVSQSPRYKVAKRGQDVALRCDPISGHVSLFWYQQALGQGPEFLTYFQNEAQLDKSGLPSDRFFAERPEGSVSTLKIQRTQQEDSAVYLCASSLGSSFSNEKLFFGSGTQLSVL.

Remarks on this clone: The read is 3 residues too short to cover the CDR3 end, so that end is filled in from the germline J gene. V gene TRBV19 combines with J gene TRBJ2-3, with TRBD2 identical over 12 bases. Germline lookup yields CDR1 LNHDA and CDR2 SQIVND (reference sequence). With 2 bases clipped from V and 4 bases from J, the junction kept 7 bases outside the gene matches. This CDR3 comprises 17 residues. The sequenced part of the CDR3 DNA is TGTGCCAGTAGTATAACCACCCTAGCGGGAGGGCCAGATACG. This encodes CASSITTLAGGPDT. The entire CDR3 protein is CASSITTLAGGPDTQYF. The full variable domain, completed using reference TRBV19 and TRBJ2-3, is DGGITQSPKYLFRKEGQNVTLSCEQNLNHDAMYWYRQDPGQGLRLIYYSQIVNDFQKGDIAEGYSVSREKKESFPLTVTSAQKNPTAFYLCASSITTLAGGPDTQYFGPGTRLTVL.

Regarding this clone: The read ends 3 residues early relative to the CDR3; the germline J gene fills the gap. The genes are TRBV5-1 and TRBJ2-4, with D uncertain. V lost 4 bases and J 3 bases, leaving 11 bases between the germline ends. Germline lookup yields CDR1 SGHRS and CDR2 YFSETQ. The CDR3 loop spans 14 amino acids. Incomplete CDR3 DNA: TGCGCCAGCAGCCTGGCGGTTAGCAAAAACATT. This gives the protein CASSLAVSKNI. The whole CDR3 sequence reads CASSLAVSKNIQYF.